Here is one T cell receptor (beta chain) with its context. The antigen remains unidentified. This entry comes from a study of T cells in localized non-small cell lung cancer. General study results and limits: T cell clonality was highest in uninvolved adjacent lung, above tumor. Appearing in adjacent lung were a median about 60 of the top 100 tumor clones.

The method was immunoSEQ multiplex PCR; TCRdb's version includes in-frame clones alone and lacks a portion of them. Altogether 2,000 to 2,500 clones are present, around 17% being singletons, with the ten largest covering roughly 25%. The length of the CDR3 is 15 residues. CDR1 and CDR2 from the germline V gene are SGHNT and YENEEA. J gave up 6 bases and V 5 bases, and 7 bases lay outside the gene matches. This sequence joins TRBV11-3 and TRBJ2-2; 9 bases are shared with TRBD1. The specimen was lung tumor tissue, collected before any cancer treatment. This receptor was obtained from a female donor over 55 with stage I squamous cell lung carcinoma. The CDR3 DNA is TGTGCCAGCAGCCTCGGGACAGGGTGGGCCGGGGAGCTGTTTTTT. This sequence encodes CASSLGTGWAGELFF.